These 26 T cell receptor beta chains share one sample of origin, sequenced in a study of blood T cells in healthy people across ages. Primers used in a second PCR of about 6 to 11 cycles were a sample-barcoded 5' primer and a J-beta primer mix. TCRdb re-derived calls from the 5' RACE reads in MiXCR, one entry per CDR3 protein. The table has around 1,000,000 distinct CDR3 sequences, around two fifths seen once. The sequenced sample was blood. Receptor source: a man younger than 30 in good health.

The table lists this clonotype with a few counts. This sequence joins TRBV4-2 and TRBJ1-2, with D perhaps TRBD1 (6 bases). From germline, CDR1 is LGHNA and CDR2 YNFKEQ. This CDR3 is built from 15 residues. The ends were cut back, 2 bases at V and 1 base at J, with 11 bases in the middle. CDR3 protein: CASSQQTGINYGYTF. CDR3 nucleotides: TGTGCCAGCAGCCAACAGACAGGAATTAACTATGGCTACACCTTC.

To note about this clonotype: This clone may be a read error of a much larger clone one base away. CDR3 DNA sequence: TGTGCCAGCAGTTCAGGGGGTGGTCGGCCCCAGCATTTT. Translation gives CASSSGGGRPQHF. The chain has TRBV12-3 or TRBV12-4 and TRBJ1-5; TRBD1 aligns across 7 bases. The CDR3 length is 13 residues. V shed 4 bases, J shed 9 bases, and the junction held 6 bases outside the gene matches.

The chain combines TRBV20-1 with TRBJ2-5; the match to TRBD1 covers 7 bases. The DNA end is more similar to TRBJ2-1, so the J call may be wrong. The CDR3 runs to 14 residues. The germline V gene has CDR1 DFQATT and CDR2 SNEGSKA (reference sequence). The CDR3 reads CSARNDRAEETQFF. In DNA, the CDR3 is TGCAGTGCTAGAAACGACAGGGCGGAGGAGACCCAGTTCTTC.

V usage is TRBV12-3 or TRBV12-4 and J usage is TRBJ1-4, with D possibly matching TRBD1 (5 bases). This CDR3 spans 14 amino acids. Trimming removed 6 bases from V and 7 bases from J, with 15 bases in between. The CDR3 reads CASSWDPVGEKLFF. The CDR3 DNA follows: TGTGCCAGCAGCTGGGACCCGGTGGGTGAAAAACTGTTTTTT.

This clonotype was detected once. The rearrangement links TRBV20-1 to TRBJ2-1; 9 nucleotides match TRBD2. V shed 1 base and J 0 bases; nucleotides not matched to a gene: 7. Germline CDR1 DFQATT, CDR2 SNEGSKA (reference sequence). The CDR3 length is 17 residues. In DNA, the CDR3 is TGCAGTGCTAGAGGGGCTAGCGGGGATAACTCCTACAATGAGCAGTTCTTC. Protein product: CSARGASGDNSYNEQFF.

In this sample, this clonotype turned up many times. This chain connects TRBV29-1 to TRBJ2-7; 7 bases fit TRBD2. V was pared by 2 bases and J by 4 bases, with 5 bases of the junction left unmatched. Germline CDR1 is SQVTM and CDR2 is ANQGSEA. This CDR3 region has 13 residues. The CDR3 loop reads CSVELAGDYEQYF. CDR3 in DNA: TGCAGCGTTGAACTTGCGGGGGATTACGAGCAGTACTTC.

The chain combines TRBV2 with TRBJ2-7; D remains unclear. The CDR3 spans 12 residues. V lost 1 base to trimming and J lost 10 bases, with 11 bases between them. Germline CDR1 is SNHLY and CDR2 is FYNNEI. The CDR3 loop is CASSEGEFSQYF. The CDR3 coding sequence is TGTGCCAGCAGTGAAGGAGAGTTCTCCCAGTACTTC.

This clonotype was seen a few times. The chain uses TRBV6-2 or TRBV6-3 and TRBJ2-7; either TRBD1 or TRBD2 may fit D (5 bases each). The CDR3 length is 13 residues. Looked up from germline, CDR1 is MNHEY and CDR2 is SVGEGT. Trimming took 5 bases from V and 6 from J, leaving 14 bases between them. This CDR3 reads CASSPTGPPEQYF. The CDR3, as DNA: TGTGCCAGCAGTCCAACGGGGCCCCCCGAGCAGTACTTC.

The table lists this clonotype with a few counts. This chain links TRBV7-9 with TRBJ2-2, with TRBD1 as a possible D gene (6 bases). The ends were cut back, 7 bases at V and 0 bases at J, with 9 bases in the middle. CDR1 and CDR2 from the germline V gene are SEHNR and FQNEAQ (reference sequence). The CDR3 spans 14 residues. The CDR3 loop is CASKGTPNTGELFF. CDR3 nucleotide sequence: TGTGCCAGCAAAGGGACACCGAACACCGGGGAGCTGTTTTTT.

This clonotype has only one observation. This chain connects TRBV10-3 to TRBJ2-2; perhaps TRBD1 as D (5 bases). Germline loops: CDR1 ENHRY, CDR2 SYGVKD. The CDR3 has 15 residues. V was shortened by 8 bases and J by 0 bases, with 13 bases between the two germline ends. The CDR3 sequence is CAIPKGAPNTGELFF. The CDR3 nucleotides are TGTGCCATCCCCAAAGGGGCACCGAACACCGGGGAGCTGTTTTTT.

A remark on this clonotype: The junction departs from germline at one end; a sequencing error may be responsible. The chain couples TRBV28 to TRBJ1-1; 8 bases agree with TRBD1. The CDR3 is made up of 16 amino acids. Germline V gene lookup returns CDR1 MDHEN and CDR2 SYDVKM. CDR3 sequence: CASRRGQGAKNTVAFF. The CDR3 bases are TGTGCCAGCAGGCGGGGGCAGGGGGCTAAGAACACTGTAGCTTTCTTT.

This chain connects TRBV29-1 to TRBJ1-1, with D hard to call. CDR1 and CDR2 (germline): SQVTM, ANQGSEA. Trimming took off 7 bases at V and 2 bases at J, with 14 bases between the two ends. The CDR3 has 13 residues. CDR3 region: CSAEAGPNTEAFF. Written as DNA, the CDR3 is TGCAGCGCCGAGGCAGGACCCAACACTGAAGCTTTCTTT.

The J gene is TRBJ2-3, the V gene TRBV9, with D tentatively TRBD2 (6 bases). With 3 bases removed from V and 1 base from J, the gap between germline ends came to 15 bases. The length of the CDR3 is 16 residues. Germline CDR1 and CDR2: SGDLS and YYNGEE. The CDR3 DNA reads as TGTGCCAGCAGCGGAGCCTCGGGGGAAGGCACAGATACGCAGTATTTT. Its translation: CASSGASGEGTDTQYF.

This clonotype appeared a few times. V gene TRBV27 combines with J gene TRBJ2-3; D unclear. The CDR3 extends over 15 amino acids. V gave up 4 bases and J gave up 4 bases, with 15 bases separating them. CDR1 is MNHEY, CDR2 SMNVEV, per germline (reference sequence). The CDR3 DNA reads TGTGCCAGCAGTTCCCGCTCTAAACGGGCAGATACGCAGTATTTT. This gives the protein CASSSRSKRADTQYF.

The chain carries TRBV9 and TRBJ2-1; 8 bases line up with TRBD1. This CDR3 is built from 15 residues. Germline assignment: CDR1 SGDLS and CDR2 YYNGEE. V lost 3 bases and J lost 6; bases outside the gene matches: 8. The CDR3 bases are TGTGCCAGCAGCGGTGAGACAGGGGTGGGCAATGAGCAGTTCTTC. The encoded protein is CASSGETGVGNEQFF.

The chain combines TRBV9 with TRBJ2-7, with D tentatively TRBD2 (5 bases). V lost 3 bases and J 4 bases, leaving 17 bases between the germline ends. The V gene's germline CDR1 is SGDLS and CDR2 YYNGEE. The CDR3 length is 15 residues. The CDR3 reads CASSGGGLATYEQYF. In nucleotides, the CDR3 is TGTGCCAGCAGCGGCGGCGGGCTAGCAACGTACGAGCAGTACTTC.

The V and J genes are TRBV6-1 and TRBJ1-1; D possibly corresponds to TRBD1 (6 bases). The V and J ends lost 6 bases and 0 bases respectively, with 20 bases between them. The CDR3 loop spans 17 amino acids. CDR1 and CDR2 (germline): MNHNS, SASEGT. CDR3: CASRNGNLQGVNTEAFF. Written as DNA, the CDR3 is TGTGCCAGCAGAAACGGCAACCTACAGGGCGTGAACACTGAAGCTTTCTTT.

The chain uses TRBV6-6 and TRBJ1-2, with D uncertain. The CDR3 has 13 amino acids. The ends were cut back, 2 bases at V and 6 bases at J, with 10 bases in the middle. The germline V gene encodes CDR1 MNHNY and CDR2 SVGAGI (reference sequence). The CDR3 here is CASSYPGLDGYTF. The CDR3 region has the DNA TGTGCCAGCAGTTACCCCGGACTTGATGGCTACACCTTC.

About this clonotype itself: Germline is not matched at one junction end, which may reflect a read error. The chain links TRBV11-2 to TRBJ2-1; 8 bases fit TRBD2. The germline V gene encodes CDR1 SGHAT and CDR2 FQNNGV. CDR3 length equals 17 residues. The CDR3 reads CAGSQFEAGAVHNEQFF. CDR3 DNA sequence: TGTGCCGGCAGCCAATTCGAAGCGGGGGCAGTACACAATGAGCAGTTCTTC.

The chain combines TRBV25-1 with TRBJ2-1, with D maybe TRBD1 (5 bases). Germline CDR1 is MGHDK and CDR2 is SYGVNS. The CDR3 is made up of 12 amino acids. Deletions cut 7 bases from V and 8 bases from J, with 12 bases between. The CDR3 loop reads CASMGHRDEQFF. The CDR3, as DNA: TGTGCCAGCATGGGGCATCGAGATGAGCAGTTCTTC.

V and J are TRBV24-1 and TRBJ2-1; D remains ambiguous. The CDR3 spans 14 residues. The V end was cut by 3 bases, the J end by 7 bases, with 12 bases between. Germline loops: CDR1 KGHDR, CDR2 SFDVKD. The CDR3 is CATSDKWSGNEQFF. The CDR3 coding sequence is TGTGCCACCAGTGATAAGTGGAGTGGAAATGAGCAGTTCTTC.

This clonotype was observed a single time. The rearrangement uses TRBV3-1 and TRBJ2-5, with 7 bases identical to TRBD2. Germline assignment: CDR1 LGHDT and CDR2 YNNKEL (reference sequence). V was clipped by 5 bases and J by 13 bases; unmatched bases: 10. This CDR3 is built from 12 residues. CDR3 nucleotides: TGTGCCAGCAGCTACCGAGCGGGGCCCCTGTACTTC. Protein product: CASSYRAGPLYF.

The chain carries TRBV6-5 and TRBJ2-3; TRBD2 matches 8 bases. V was clipped by 6 bases and J by 4 bases; unmatched bases: 3. The CDR3 covers 13 residues. Germline V gene lookup returns CDR1 MNHEY and CDR2 SVGAGI. The CDR3: CASRKTSADTQYF. CDR3 sequence (DNA): TGTGCCAGCAGGAAGACTAGCGCAGATACGCAGTATTTT.

This clonotype was counted a few times. The chain has TRBV12-5 and TRBJ1-2; 7 bases align to TRBD1. Germline assignment: CDR1 LGHNT and CDR2 FRNRAP. J was trimmed by 0 bases and V by 3 bases; bases with no gene match: 10. The CDR3 is made up of 17 amino acids. In DNA, the CDR3 is TGTGCTAGTGGTTTCTCGCTACAGGGGACAACTAACTATGGCTACACCTTC. This gives the protein CASGFSLQGTTNYGYTF.

V usage is TRBV4-1 and J usage is TRBJ2-1; 10 nucleotides agree with TRBD1. This CDR3 has 16 amino acids. CDR1 and CDR2 (germline): MGHRA, YSYEKL. Trimming took 6 bases from V and 1 from J; bases not matched to a gene: 6. The CDR3 region has the DNA TGCGCCAGCAGTATAAGGACAGGGGGGTCCTACAATGAGCAGTTCTTC. Amino acids: CASSIRTGGSYNEQFF.

V and J are TRBV7-8 and TRBJ1-1; D might be TRBD1 (6 bases). CDR3 length: 17 amino acids. Trimming removed 5 bases from V and 0 bases from J, with 19 bases in between. The germline V gene encodes CDR1 SGHVS and CDR2 FQNEAQ. The CDR3 loop is CASSTRRWGLLNTEAFF. The CDR3 DNA sequence: TGTGCCAGCAGCACCAGACGGTGGGGGCTTCTGAACACTGAAGCTTTCTTT.